This T cell receptor (beta chain) was captured in a study of graft-versus-host responses after intestinal transplantation. The method was immunoSEQ multiplex PCR; TCRdb's version includes in-frame clones alone and lacks a portion of them. Among tens of thousands of clones listed, just under 95% were seen once. After transplant, marrow was aspirated from the posterior iliac crest or elsewhere. With V trimmed by 6 bases and J by 2 bases, 2 bases remained unmatched. CDR3 length equals 15 residues. Germline V CDR1 and CDR2: SGHTA, FQGTGA. The starting material was bone marrow, obtained nearly 750 days after intestinal transplantation. The chain links TRBV7-3 to TRBJ2-1; 12 bases agree with TRBD2. This receptor was identified in a human patient who received an intestinal transplant, so some T cells may come from the graft donor. Written as DNA, the CDR3 is TGTGCCAGCAGTCGACTAGCGGGGGCCTACAATGAGCAGTTCTTC. It yields the protein CASSRLAGAYNEQFF.